The 17 T cell receptor beta chains listed next were all sequenced from one sample in a study of shared clonotypes between healthy human individuals. Naivety among CD8 cells was defined by CD45RO negativity and positive CCR7 selection, thereby excluding terminally differentiated effector memory CD45RA+ cells. The protocol was immunoSEQ multiplex PCR, while the TCRdb copy is restricted to in-frame clones and leaves out a portion. Among about 1,800,000 clones listed, approximately 95% were seen once. Sequencing input: naive CD8+ T cells sorted from blood. The origin of the receptors is a man aged 18 to 30 in good health.

This sequence joins TRBV2 and TRBJ1-3; possible D gene TRBD1, 6 bases. The CDR3 extends over 15 amino acids. V lost 7 bases and J lost 0, with 13 bases in between. The germline V gene has CDR1 SNHLY and CDR2 FYNNEI. DNA of the CDR3: TGTGCCAGCACCAGGGGAGGGCTCTCTGGAAACACCATATATTTT. Protein sequence: CASTRGGLSGNTIYF.

This sequence joins TRBV13 and TRBJ2-3, with a weak D call TRBD2 (6 bases). The ends were cut back, 5 bases at V and 1 base at J, with 10 bases in the middle. This CDR3 has 14 residues. Germline-derived CDR1 and CDR2 are PRHDT and FYEKMQ (reference sequence). The CDR3 protein is CASSRRDGTDTQYF. The CDR3, as DNA: TGTGCCAGCAGCAGGAGGGACGGCACAGATACGCAGTATTTT. Drawing the rest from reference TRBV13 and TRBJ2-3, the complete variable domain is AAGVIQSPRHLIKEKRETATLKCYPIPRHDTVYWYQQGPGQDPQFLISFYEKMQSDKGSIPDRFSAQQFSDYHSELNMSSLELGDSALYFCASSRRDGTDTQYFGPGTRLTVL.

The rearrangement links TRBV7-9 to TRBJ2-7; unclear D gene. Germline lookup yields CDR1 SEHNR and CDR2 FQNEAQ (reference sequence). The V and J ends lost 5 bases and 5 bases respectively, with 7 bases between them. The CDR3 consists of 11 residues. The CDR3 DNA is TGTGCCAGCAGCACGACTCACGAGCAGTACTTC. Its protein product is CASSTTHEQYF.

This clone was detected only once. The sample contains more than one DNA sequence encoding this CDR3. The chain uses TRBV4-1 and TRBJ1-5, with a tentative D call TRBD1 (5 bases). Germline CDR1 and CDR2: MGHRA and YSYEKL. V was cut by 0 bases and J by 5 bases, with 8 bases left in between. The CDR3 contains 14 residues. CDR3 in amino acids: CASSQEGPYQPQHF. DNA of the CDR3: TGCGCCAGCAGCCAAGAGGGGCCCTATCAGCCCCAGCATTTT.

The V call is TRBV11-2, the J call TRBJ1-2, with TRBD1 as a possible D gene (5 bases). In germline, CDR1 is SGHAT, CDR2 FQNNGV. The CDR3 has 13 amino acids. V was pared by 3 bases and J by 6 bases, with 11 bases between. The CDR3 DNA reads TGTGCCAGCAGCTTTGAGGGGTTGGATGGCTACACCTTC. As protein: CASSFEGLDGYTF.

The CDR3 region has the DNA TGTGCCAGCAGTTTTGGCCCCGAGGGTCTAAAGGCTGGAAACACCATATATTTT. Residues: CASSFGPEGLKAGNTIYF. The genes are TRBV28 and TRBJ1-3, with unresolved D. The CDR3 has 18 residues. Germline CDR1 and CDR2: MDHEN and SYDVKM. The V end was cut by 3 bases, the J end by 2 bases, with 20 bases between.

The CDR3 nucleotides read TGTGCCAGCAGTCGCAGTGCTTGGACTGAAGCTTTCTTT. Residues: CASSRSAWTEAFF. The rearrangement uses TRBV6-5 and TRBJ1-1, with D unresolved. Trimming left V 5 bases short and J 5 bases short, with 12 bases between. The CDR3 is made up of 13 amino acids. The germline V gene has CDR1 MNHEY and CDR2 SVGAGI.

The chain links TRBV27 to TRBJ2-7; D remains ambiguous. Germline V gene data show CDR1 as MNHEY and CDR2 as SMNVEV (reference sequence). This CDR3 comprises 13 residues. Trimming shortened V by 7 bases and J by 6 bases, and 16 bases separated the two germline ends. CDR3 sequence reads: CASNDGIQGEQYF. CDR3 bases: TGTGCCAGCAATGACGGAATCCAAGGCGAGCAGTACTTC.

Comments on this clone: At the DNA level, this CDR3 is encoded by other sequences in the same sample as well. The chain is built from TRBV29-1 and TRBJ2-1; TRBD2 matches 11 bases. The CDR3 has 13 residues. Germline V gene sequence: CDR1 SQVTM, CDR2 ANQGSEA. After removal of 4 bases from V and 7 bases from J, the junction contained 3 bases not matched to a gene. CDR3 residues: CSVVPSGRNEQFF. The CDR3 DNA follows: TGCAGCGTTGTCCCTAGCGGGAGGAATGAGCAGTTCTTC.

The chain combines TRBV6-5 with TRBJ2-5, with D perhaps given as TRBD1 or TRBD2 (5 bases each). Germline CDR1 reads MNHEY; CDR2 reads SVGAGI. V dropped 6 bases and J dropped 1 base, with 12 bases sitting between them. The CDR3 totals 14 residues. The CDR3 bases are TGTGCCAGCAGCCCCGTGGGGACCCAAGAGACCCAGTACTTC. It is translated as CASSPVGTQETQYF.

CDR3 DNA: TGTGCCAGCAGCCCCGTAGGGGGAGGGCCGAGCTCCTACAATGAGCAGTTCTTC. Amino acids: CASSPVGGGPSSYNEQFF. The chain combines TRBV7-2 with TRBJ2-1; D is perhaps TRBD2 (7 bases). V gave up 5 bases and J gave up 0 bases, with 20 bases separating them. The CDR3 loop spans 18 amino acids. Germline V gene lookup returns CDR1 SGHTA and CDR2 FQGNSA. The full variable domain, with the rest looked up from reference TRBV7-2 and TRBJ2-1, is GAGVSQSPSNKVTEKGKDVELRCDPISGHTALYWYRQSLGQGLEFLIYFQGNSAPDKSGLPSDRFSAERTGGSVSTLTIQRTQQEDSAVYLCASSPVGGGPSSYNEQFFGPGTRLTVL.

The chain combines TRBV6-6 with TRBJ2-2; perhaps TRBD1 as D (5 bases). The CDR3 sequence is 12 residues long. Deletions cut 10 bases from V and 5 bases from J, with 11 bases between. In germline, CDR1 is MNHNY, CDR2 SVGAGI (reference sequence). The CDR3 reads CATRDMTGELFF. The CDR3 bases are TGTGCCACCAGGGATATGACCGGGGAGCTGTTTTTT.

V and J are TRBV4-1 and TRBJ1-2; D is unresolved. CDR1 and CDR2 (germline): MGHRA, YSYEKL. V was cut by 3 bases and J by 4 bases, with 12 bases left in between. CDR3 length: 14 amino acids. CDR3: CASSQEKSSYGYTF. CDR3 sequence (DNA): TGCGCCAGCAGCCAGGAGAAAAGTTCCTATGGCTACACCTTC.

The rearrangement joins TRBV18 to TRBJ2-1; 9 bases map to TRBD1. The ends lost 3 bases at V and 1 base at J; junction bases unmatched: 7. Germline V gene data show CDR1 as KGHSH and CDR2 as LQKENI. The CDR3 runs 17 residues. The CDR3 region is CASSPPPGQGSYNEQFF. CDR3 coding DNA: TGTGCCAGCTCACCGCCTCCGGGACAGGGATCCTACAATGAGCAGTTCTTC.

The chain joins TRBV6-5 to TRBJ1-5; 8 positions agree with TRBD1. CDR1 and CDR2 (germline): MNHEY, SVGAGI. This CDR3 spans 12 amino acids. J gave up 12 bases and V 8 bases, and 9 bases lay outside the gene matches. DNA of the CDR3: TGTGCCAGCTGGGGGACAGGCCAACTCCAGCATTTT. As protein: CASWGTGQLQHF.

V and J are TRBV9 and TRBJ2-1, with 16 bases lining up with TRBD2. The trim removed 3 bases at V and 4 bases at J, leaving 4 bases unmatched. The CDR3 runs to 17 residues. Germline CDR1 and CDR2: SGDLS and YYNGEE. CDR3 region: CASSAEGLAGGYNEQFF. The CDR3 nucleotides are TGTGCCAGCAGCGCGGAGGGACTAGCGGGAGGGTACAATGAGCAGTTCTTC.

This clone was counted once. V and J are TRBV27 and TRBJ1-3; no clear D gene. The V and J ends lost 3 bases and 0 bases respectively, with 9 bases between them. Germline V gene sequence: CDR1 MNHEY, CDR2 SMNVEV (reference sequence). The CDR3 is made up of 15 amino acids. The CDR3, as DNA: TGTGCCAGCAGTTTGGACGCCGGCTCTGGAAACACCATATATTTT. This encodes CASSLDAGSGNTIYF.